Shown below are 20 T cell receptor beta chains from a single sample sequenced in a study of identical twins. TCRdb re-derived calls from the 5' RACE reads in MiXCR, one entry per CDR3 protein. The sample includes some 690,000 distinct CDR3 sequences, approximately 22% seen only once; the top ten take 4% to 4.5%. The sample was also reused in another study, on T cells expressing NK-cell markers.

Material for sequencing was PBMCs. The receptors come from a woman aged 18-29 years in good health.

This clonotype has only a few counts. The CDR3, as DNA: TGCGCCAGCAGCCAAGGACAGGGAGGAGAAAAACTGTTTTTT. Translation: CASSQGQGGEKLFF. The V gene is TRBV4-3, the J gene TRBJ1-4; TRBD1 matches at 7 bases. Germline V gene lookup returns CDR1 LGHNA and CDR2 YSLEER. CDR3 size: 14 residues. V lost 1 base and J lost 8; bases outside the gene matches: 4.

At least ten counts were recorded for this clonotype. The chain joins TRBV18 to TRBJ1-2, with 7 bases aligning to TRBD1. The germline gives CDR1 KGHSH, CDR2 LQKENI. The CDR3 has 14 residues. J lost 8 bases, V lost 3 bases, and 9 bases had no gene match. CDR3 sequence: CASSPKWTGQGYTF. For the CDR3, the DNA is TGTGCCAGCTCACCTAAATGGACAGGTCAAGGCTACACCTTC.

The sample holds many counts of this clonotype. This sequence joins TRBV29-1 and TRBJ2-2, with D perhaps given as TRBD1 or TRBD2 (5 bases each). The CDR3 covers 14 residues. The germline gives CDR1 SQVTM, CDR2 ANQGSEA. Trimming took 7 bases from V and 4 from J, leaving 16 bases between them. CDR3 amino acids: CSASPGTRTGELFF. CDR3 in DNA: TGCAGCGCCAGTCCCGGGACCCGCACCGGGGAGCTGTTTTTT.

This sequence joins TRBV20-1 and TRBJ2-5; D might be TRBD2 (6 bases). Trimming left V 8 bases short and J 5 bases short, with 21 bases between. Germline V lookup: CDR1 DFQATT, CDR2 SNEGSKA (reference sequence). The CDR3 contains 14 residues. This CDR3 is CSPRGGDSWETQYF. CDR3 in DNA: TGCAGTCCGAGAGGCGGGGACTCTTGGGAGACCCAGTACTTC.

About this clonotype: A junction end diverges from the germline sequence, so it may reflect a read error. The genes are TRBV7-8 and TRBJ2-1, with a tentative D call TRBD2 (6 bases). CDR3 size: 14 residues. Per the germline V gene, CDR1 is SGHVS and CDR2 is FQNEAQ. The CDR3 nucleotides read TGTGCCAGCAGCTTGGGACTTGGAAACAATGAGCAGCTCTTC. This gives the protein CASSLGLGNNEQLF.

This clonotype has just a few counts. The rearrangement uses TRBV9 and TRBJ1-4; TRBD1 is a possible D gene (5 bases). Germline CDR1 reads SGDLS; CDR2 reads YYNGEE. The V end was cut by 2 bases, the J end by 8 bases, with 16 bases between. This CDR3 is 15 amino acids long. The CDR3 loop is CASSVSGASGEKLFF. CDR3 nucleotide sequence: TGTGCCAGCAGCGTTTCCGGGGCGAGCGGCGAAAAACTGTTTTTT.

This chain joins TRBV18 and TRBJ1-2; the match to TRBD1 covers 9 bases. The CDR3 runs 15 residues. V was pared by 3 bases and J by 8 bases, with 10 bases of the junction left unmatched. Germline V gene lookup returns CDR1 KGHSH and CDR2 LQKENI. The CDR3 loop is CASSPEQGAVGGYTF. CDR3 DNA: TGTGCCAGCTCACCCGAACAGGGGGCAGTCGGAGGCTACACCTTC.

This sequence joins TRBV6-5 and TRBJ2-3; the match to TRBD2 covers 8 bases. V gave up 0 bases and J gave up 1 base; unmatched junction bases: 3. The germline CDR1 and CDR2 sequences are MNHEY and SVGAGI. CDR3 length: 16 amino acids. The CDR3 spells CASSYSSRGGTDTQYF. The CDR3 region has the DNA TGTGCCAGCAGTTACTCCTCGCGGGGGGGCACAGATACGCAGTATTTT.

This clonotype has only a few counts. The rearrangement links TRBV10-3 to TRBJ2-5, with 10 bases matching TRBD2. In germline, CDR1 is ENHRY, CDR2 SYGVKD. With V trimmed by 10 bases and J by 5 bases, 10 bases remained unmatched. This CDR3 region has 14 residues. The CDR3 region is CATRTSGGGETQYF. In nucleotides, the CDR3 is TGTGCCACCCGGACTAGCGGAGGAGGGGAGACCCAGTACTTC.

The CDR3 DNA follows: TGCAGCCTCAAGCGGGGGGAGACAGATACGCAGTATTTT. It codes for CSLKRGETDTQYF. The V call is TRBV29-1, the J call TRBJ2-3; 9 bases fit TRBD2. V was clipped by 8 bases and J by 3 bases; unmatched bases: 6. In germline, CDR1 is SQVTM, CDR2 ANQGSEA. There are 13 residues in the CDR3.

In its sample, this clonotype was seen a few times. The chain has TRBV15 and TRBJ2-5; 8 nucleotides match TRBD1. After removal of 1 base from V and 4 bases from J, the junction contained 5 bases not matched to a gene. This CDR3 is 15 amino acids long. Germline-derived CDR1 and CDR2 are LNHNV and YYDKDF (reference sequence). The CDR3 spells CATSRVGQGGETQYF. CDR3 nucleotide sequence: TGTGCCACCAGCAGAGTAGGACAGGGCGGAGAGACCCAGTACTTC. Full variable domain (rest looked up from reference TRBV15 and TRBJ2-5): DAMVIQNPRYQVTQFGKPVTLSCSQTLNHNVMYWYQQKSSQAPKLLFHYYDKDFNNEADTPDNFQSRRPNTSFCFLDIRSPGLGDTAMYLCATSRVGQGGETQYFGPGTRLLVL.

J is TRBJ2-7 and V is TRBV10-3, with TRBD2 matching over 11 bases. Per germline, CDR1 ENHRY and CDR2 SYGVKD. This CDR3 contains 16 residues. The trim removed 3 bases at V and 4 bases at J, leaving 8 bases unmatched. In DNA form, the CDR3 reads TGTGCCATCAGTGACATACTAGCGGGAGTCGGATACGAGCAGTACTTC. Translation gives CAISDILAGVGYEQYF.

The chain has TRBV6-1 and TRBJ2-7; 10 bases line up with TRBD2. Germline V lookup: CDR1 MNHNS, CDR2 SASEGT. The J segment lost 4 bases and the V segment lost 7 bases, leaving 10 bases of the junction unmatched. The CDR3 spans 15 residues. CDR3 nucleotides: TGTGCCAGCACCCGGTTAGCGGGGGGATCTTACGAGCAGTACTTC. It translates to CASTRLAGGSYEQYF.

This clonotype was detected a few times. This chain uses TRBV7-2 with TRBJ2-7, with 10 bases matching TRBD2. The CDR3 runs to 17 residues. Germline V gene sequence: CDR1 SGHTA, CDR2 FQGNSA. V was clipped by 2 bases and J by 7 bases; unmatched bases: 14. CDR3 in amino acids: CASSLFVGVAGGGEQYF. In DNA form, the CDR3 reads TGTGCCAGCAGCTTATTTGTCGGGGTAGCGGGAGGAGGAGAGCAGTACTTC.

This clonotype was recorded a few times. The J gene is TRBJ1-2, the V gene TRBV20-1; D uncertain. Germline-derived CDR1 and CDR2 are DFQATT and SNEGSKA (reference sequence). The CDR3 loop spans 12 amino acids. V was clipped by 3 bases and J by 2 bases, with 7 bases between them. The CDR3 spells CSARTNNYGYTF. CDR3 coding DNA: TGCAGTGCTAGGACTAACAACTATGGCTACACCTTC.

This clonotype has just a few counts. This chain joins TRBV6-4 and TRBJ2-1; weak D call: TRBD2 (5 bases). V shed 10 bases and J shed 3 bases, with 13 bases lying between them. Germline lookup yields CDR1 MRHNA and CDR2 SNTAGT. The CDR3 is 13 residues long. For the CDR3, the DNA is TGTGCCACCGCGAGGACTTTCTACAATGAGCAGTTCTTC. Protein: CATARTFYNEQFF.

The chain employs TRBV3-1 and TRBJ1-4, with a weak D call TRBD1 (5 bases). Trimming took 7 bases from V and 8 from J, leaving 14 bases between them. The germline CDR1 and CDR2 sequences are LGHDT and YNNKEL (reference sequence). CDR3 length: 13 amino acids. CDR3 in amino acids: CASTLAGWEKLFF. The CDR3 nucleotides are TGTGCCAGCACTTTAGCAGGGTGGGAAAAACTGTTTTTT.

J is TRBJ2-7 and V is TRBV30, with TRBD1 matching 8 bases. This CDR3 spans 14 amino acids. The germline V gene encodes CDR1 GTSNPN and CDR2 SVGIG (reference sequence). Trimming cost V 3 bases and J 3 bases; bases outside gene matches: 7. CDR3 sequence (DNA): TGTGCCTGGAGGGCGGGGACAGGAGTCTACGAGCAGTACTTC. Its protein is CAWRAGTGVYEQYF.

There are a few counts of this clonotype. The chain has TRBV6-5 and TRBJ1-1; D is undetermined. From germline, CDR1 is MNHEY and CDR2 SVGAGI. V dropped 7 bases and J dropped 3 bases, with 6 bases sitting between them. CDR3 length: 11 residues. The CDR3 DNA is TGTGCCAGCAAAGGATACACTGAAGCTTTCTTT. Protein product: CASKGYTEAFF.

V gene TRBV7-9 combines with J gene TRBJ2-7; 9 bases match TRBD1. The CDR3 length is 14 residues. V dropped 7 bases and J dropped 5; count of bases not matched to a gene: 9. Germline V lookup: CDR1 SEHNR, CDR2 FQNEAQ (reference sequence). In nucleotides, the CDR3 is TGTGCCAGCACCCTAGGGACAGGGAGCCACGAGCAGTACTTC. This gives the protein CASTLGTGSHEQYF.